This T cell receptor beta chain was recorded in a study of glioma-infiltrating T cells after dendritic cell vaccination. Germline V CDR1 and CDR2: WNHNN, SYGVQD (reference sequence). The CDR3 length is 12 residues. Trimming shortened V by 0 bases and J by 10 bases, and 9 bases separated the two germline ends. Sequencing was performed with immunoSEQ multiplex PCR; in TCRdb, only in-frame clones are kept and a portion is missing. This sample has roughly 100,000 clones, with 85% found just once. The clonotype was recovered from a human donor with glioblastoma. The sample was blood, taken before dendritic cell vaccination. The genes are TRBV10-1 and TRBJ1-2; D is ambiguous. The CDR3 sequence: CASSESDFSYTF. In DNA form, the CDR3 reads TGCGCCAGCAGTGAGTCAGACTTCTCCTACACCTTC.